These 30 T cell receptor beta chains originate from one sample sequenced in a study of T cell responses to AZD1222 COVID-19 vaccine. Profiling relied on immunoSEQ multiplex PCR, and the TCRdb table lists in-frame clones only, not all of them. Here the sample spans 150,000 to 200,000 clones, 70% to 90% being singletons. The sequenced sample was peripheral blood, obtained on day 0 of AZD1222 vaccination. The receptors originated from an adult in good health.

The V gene is TRBV7-3, the J gene TRBJ2-2; 9 positions agree with TRBD1. Germline loops: CDR1 SGHTA, CDR2 FQGTGA. The CDR3 length is 16 residues. After removal of 6 bases from V and 6 bases from J, the junction contained 11 bases not matched to a gene. The CDR3 loop is CASSFYAGQGSGELFF. CDR3 DNA sequence: TGTGCCAGCAGTTTTTATGCGGGACAGGGTTCCGGGGAGCTGTTTTTT.

This chain connects TRBV4-1 to TRBJ2-1; D might be TRBD2 (5 bases). CDR1 MGHRA and CDR2 YSYEKL come from the germline V gene. Trimming pared 0 bases from V and 2 bases from J, leaving 8 bases between. CDR3 length equals 15 residues. CDR3 nucleotides: TGCGCCAGCAGCCAAGACGGGATTACCTACAATGAGCAGTTCTTC. It translates to CASSQDGITYNEQFF.

V usage is TRBV11-2 and J usage is TRBJ1-2; TRBD1 aligns across 8 bases. With V trimmed by 5 bases and J by 3 bases, 5 bases remained unmatched. This CDR3 contains 14 residues. Per germline, CDR1 SGHAT and CDR2 FQNNGV. For the CDR3, the DNA is TGTGCCAGCAGCCAGGGGGCAGTAGACTATGGCTACACCTTC. Translating gives CASSQGAVDYGYTF.

The V and J genes are TRBV27 and TRBJ2-7, with D perhaps matching TRBD1 (5 bases). This CDR3 spans 16 amino acids. CDR1 is MNHEY, CDR2 SMNVEV, per germline (reference sequence). With 5 bases removed from V and 7 bases from J, the gap between germline ends came to 24 bases. The CDR3 is CASSRTPDSYLREQYF. The CDR3 coding sequence is TGTGCCAGCAGTCGGACACCTGACTCCTATTTGAGGGAGCAGTACTTC.

J is TRBJ2-3 and V is TRBV5-5; 9 bases align to TRBD1. This CDR3 spans 15 amino acids. The trim removed 1 base at V and 3 bases at J, leaving 3 bases unmatched. CDR1 is SGHKS, CDR2 YYEKEE, per germline (reference sequence). In nucleotides, the CDR3 is TGTGCCAGCAGCTTGTCGGGACAGGGAACAGATACGCAGTATTTT. Amino acid sequence: CASSLSGQGTDTQYF.

The rearrangement links TRBV5-8 to TRBJ2-3, with a weak D call TRBD1 (6 bases). The ends were cut back, 4 bases at V and 4 bases at J, with 19 bases in the middle. The germline CDR1 and CDR2 sequences are SGHTS and YDEGEE. The CDR3 consists of 16 residues. The CDR3 spells CASSPEGTGIADTQYF. DNA for the CDR3: TGTGCCAGCAGCCCCGAGGGTACAGGGATCGCAGATACGCAGTATTTT.

This rearrangement joins TRBV5-1 to TRBJ1-2, with 11 bases that match TRBD1. Germline-derived CDR1 and CDR2 are SGHRS and YFSETQ. CDR3 size: 15 residues. The trim removed 4 bases at V and 8 bases at J, leaving 10 bases unmatched. CDR3 region: CASSTYGQGADGYTF. CDR3 nucleotides: TGCGCCAGCAGCACCTACGGACAGGGGGCTGACGGCTACACCTTC.

The chain has TRBV6-2 or TRBV6-3 and TRBJ1-2, with 7 nucleotides matching TRBD1. The CDR3 has 12 residues. Germline CDR1 and CDR2: MNHEY and SVGEGT. Trimming removed 4 bases from V and 4 bases from J; junction bases left unmatched: 0. The CDR3 is CASSWDSYGYTF. The CDR3 coding sequence is TGTGCCAGCAGTTGGGACAGCTATGGCTACACCTTC.

The genes are TRBV5-1 and TRBJ2-2, with 9 bases lining up with TRBD1. V trimming: 4 bases; J trimming: 7 bases; junction bases outside the gene matches: 8. Germline CDR1 is SGHRS and CDR2 is YFSETQ. The CDR3 extends over 15 amino acids. CDR3 sequence: CASSHGQGRIGELFF. In nucleotides, the CDR3 is TGCGCCAGCAGCCACGGACAGGGGAGGATCGGGGAGCTGTTTTTT.

The rearrangement uses TRBV6-5 and TRBJ2-7, with D possibly being TRBD1 (5 bases). This CDR3 comprises 13 residues. The V gene's germline CDR1 is MNHEY and CDR2 SVGAGI. V lost 11 bases, J lost 3 bases, and 17 bases lay in between. CDR3 bases: TGTGCCGCCGGGCAGGGTCCATACTACGAGCAGTACTTC. The encoded protein is CAAGQGPYYEQYF.

The chain links TRBV28 to TRBJ1-4, with D tentatively TRBD1 (5 bases). CDR1 MDHEN and CDR2 SYDVKM come from the germline V gene. The CDR3 is made up of 13 amino acids. V was clipped by 1 base and J by 7 bases, with 7 bases between them. The CDR3 is CASSLLRGEKLFF. In DNA form, the CDR3 reads TGTGCCAGCAGTTTATTGAGGGGTGAAAAACTGTTTTTT.

This chain links TRBV7-9 with TRBJ1-1; D remains unclear. The length of the CDR3 is 13 residues. Per germline, CDR1 SEHNR and CDR2 FQNEAQ (reference sequence). Trimming removed 5 bases at V and 3 bases at J, with 10 bases between. This chain's CDR3 is CASSPRSDTEAFF. CDR3 in DNA: TGTGCCAGCAGCCCCCGGTCGGACACTGAAGCTTTCTTT.

The genes are TRBV2 and TRBJ1-5, with D possibly being TRBD1 (5 bases). The V gene's germline CDR1 is SNHLY and CDR2 FYNNEI. This CDR3 contains 14 residues. The V and J ends lost 1 base and 9 bases respectively, with 13 bases between them. The CDR3 region is CASSEDGGYVPQHF. The CDR3 DNA is TGTGCCAGCAGTGAAGATGGGGGGTATGTGCCCCAGCATTTT.

This chain connects TRBV5-6 to TRBJ1-1, with D perhaps matching TRBD1 (5 bases). V lost 0 bases to trimming and J lost 6 bases, with 18 bases between them. The length of the CDR3 is 16 residues. Germline CDR1 reads SGHDT; CDR2 reads YYEEEE. The CDR3 DNA reads as TGTGCCAGCAGCTTGGTCTCTGGGACTGGTTCAGCTGAAGCTTTCTTT. The encoded protein is CASSLVSGTGSAEAFF.

This chain connects TRBV10-2 to TRBJ2-2; TRBD1 is a possible D gene (6 bases). Trimming stripped 8 bases from V and 6 bases from J, with 19 bases between. The germline V gene encodes CDR1 WSHSY and CDR2 SAAADI. CDR3 length: 15 amino acids. The CDR3: CASQSGTTLPGELFF. The CDR3 region has the DNA TGCGCCAGCCAATCCGGGACAACGTTGCCCGGGGAGCTGTTTTTT.

The chain recombines TRBV5-1 with TRBJ1-2; 8 bases map to TRBD1. J was trimmed by 2 bases and V by 1 base; bases with no gene match: 13. CDR1 and CDR2 from the germline V gene are SGHRS and YFSETQ. The CDR3 contains 18 residues. For the CDR3, the DNA is TGCGCCAGCAGCTTGAATGTGGCAGGGGGCGCAACAAACTATGGCTACACCTTC. This codes for CASSLNVAGGATNYGYTF.

Comment on this clone: Other DNA sequences from this sample encode an identical CDR3 as well. The chain uses TRBV4-3 and TRBJ1-5; D is possibly TRBD1 (5 bases). V shed 1 base and J shed 1 base, with 8 bases lying between them. Per the germline V gene, CDR1 is LGHNA and CDR2 is YSLEER. The CDR3 totals 15 residues. Here the CDR3 reads CASSQARGSNQPQHF. The CDR3 DNA sequence: TGCGCCAGCAGCCAAGCACGGGGGAGCAATCAGCCCCAGCATTTT.

The sample holds one count of this clone. This chain's CDR3 is CASSSVGRGQETQYF. The CDR3 DNA is TGTGCCAGCAGTTCGGTGGGCAGGGGGCAAGAGACCCAGTACTTC. The chain uses TRBV28 and TRBJ2-5; 7 nucleotides line up with TRBD1. Trimming removed 4 bases from V and 2 bases from J; junction bases left unmatched: 7. This CDR3 region has 15 residues. The germline V gene has CDR1 MDHEN and CDR2 SYDVKM.

CDR3 loop: CASRRTDRGQDQPQHF. Written as DNA, the CDR3 is TGTGCCAGCAGAAGAACGGACAGGGGGCAGGATCAGCCCCAGCATTTT. The chain is built from TRBV27 and TRBJ1-5, with 11 bases matching TRBD1. The CDR3 length is 16 residues. Germline trimming cut 6 bases from V and 5 bases from J; bases unmatched to any gene: 9. Germline values: CDR1 MNHEY, CDR2 SMNVEV (reference sequence).

The V gene is TRBV11-3, the J gene TRBJ2-1; 14 positions agree with TRBD2. CDR1 and CDR2 (germline): SGHNT, YENEEA. The length of the CDR3 is 17 residues. V dropped 2 bases and J dropped 8; count of bases not matched to a gene: 8. The DNA of the CDR3 is TGTGCCAGCAGCTTAAACAGACTAGCGGGAGGGTCGGATGAGCAGTTCTTC. The encoded protein is CASSLNRLAGGSDEQFF. Together with reference TRBV11-3 and TRBJ2-1, the CDR3 gives the full variable domain: EAGVVQSPRYKIIEKKQPVAFWCNPISGHNTLYWYLQNLGQGPELLIRYENEEAVDDSQLPKDRFSAERLKGVDSTLKIQPAELGDSAVYLCASSLNRLAGGSDEQFFGPGTRLTVL.

The J gene is TRBJ1-1, the V gene TRBV28; no reliable D call. From germline, CDR1 is MDHEN and CDR2 SYDVKM. The CDR3 contains 14 residues. V was shortened by 2 bases and J by 3 bases, with 10 bases between the two germline ends. This CDR3 reads CASSLANTYTEAFF. The CDR3 nucleotides read TGTGCCAGCAGTTTAGCGAACACCTACACTGAAGCTTTCTTT.

This clone was seen more than once but under ten times. The rearrangement joins TRBV7-3 to TRBJ2-7, with a weak D call TRBD1 (7 bases). V lost 5 bases to trimming and J lost 0 bases, with 11 bases between them. CDR1 and CDR2 (germline): SGHTA, FQGTGA. The CDR3 is made up of 14 amino acids. Here the CDR3 reads CASSPGGSSYEQYF. The CDR3 nucleotides are TGTGCCAGCAGCCCAGGGGGGAGCTCCTACGAGCAGTACTTC.

The count of this clone is one. This chain links TRBV10-3 with TRBJ1-6; possibly TRBD1 for D (6 bases). V shed 0 bases and J shed 7 bases, with 10 bases lying between them. The CDR3 runs to 15 residues. From germline, CDR1 is ENHRY and CDR2 SYGVKD. The CDR3 DNA reads as TGTGCCATCAGTGAGTCAGGGGGGCAGAATTCACCCCTCCACTTT. Its translation: CAISESGGQNSPLHF.

The J gene is TRBJ2-3, the V gene TRBV24-1; D might be TRBD2 (6 bases). The CDR3 is made up of 16 amino acids. Germline V CDR1 and CDR2: KGHDR, SFDVKD. V gave up 4 bases and J gave up 1 base, with 14 bases separating them. Written as DNA, the CDR3 is TGTGCCACCAGTGACCAGCGAGGAGGGGGCACAGATACGCAGTATTTT. It specifies CATSDQRGGGTDTQYF.

This clone has just one count. The chain recombines TRBV6-5 with TRBJ2-3; a weak D match, TRBD1 (6 bases). Trimming stripped 8 bases from V and 1 base from J, with 16 bases between. CDR3 length: 15 amino acids. Germline V CDR1 and CDR2: MNHEY, SVGAGI. The chain's CDR3 is CASGQGWGGTDTQYF. The CDR3 DNA reads TGTGCCAGCGGGCAGGGGTGGGGAGGCACAGATACGCAGTATTTT.

The chain couples TRBV27 to TRBJ1-5; 7 bases match TRBD1. Trimming removed 8 bases from V and 8 bases from J; junction bases left unmatched: 15. The CDR3 spans 15 residues. Germline-derived CDR1 and CDR2 are MNHEY and SMNVEV (reference sequence). CDR3: CASRGTAQSREPQHF. The CDR3, as DNA: TGTGCCAGCCGTGGGACAGCCCAATCGCGGGAGCCCCAGCATTTT.

This clone appeared a single time. The chain has TRBV7-9 and TRBJ2-7, with TRBD1 as a possible D gene (5 bases). V dropped 0 bases and J dropped 5 bases, with 8 bases sitting between them. CDR3 size: 13 residues. The germline CDR1 and CDR2 sequences are SEHNR and FQNEAQ (reference sequence). CDR3 protein: CASSLAQGNEQYF. The CDR3 coding sequence is TGTGCCAGCAGCTTAGCTCAGGGTAACGAGCAGTACTTC.

This chain uses TRBV9 with TRBJ2-2; D remains unclear. CDR3 length: 14 residues. V gave up 1 base and J gave up 2 bases, with 6 bases separating them. Germline lookup yields CDR1 SGDLS and CDR2 YYNGEE. CDR3 residues: CASSVWINTGELFF. The CDR3 DNA reads as TGTGCCAGCAGCGTATGGATAAACACCGGGGAGCTGTTTTTT.

The V call is TRBV27, the J call TRBJ1-3, with D possibly TRBD1 on 5 matching bases. Germline V gene lookup returns CDR1 MNHEY and CDR2 SMNVEV (reference sequence). Between the trimmed V and J ends, which lost 3 bases and 4 bases, there was a span of 7 bases. This CDR3 is 13 amino acids long. This chain's CDR3 is CASSFREGNTIYF. CDR3 nucleotide sequence: TGTGCCAGCAGTTTCAGGGAGGGAAACACCATATATTTT.

V and J are TRBV9 and TRBJ1-1, with TRBD1 as a possible D gene (5 bases). V dropped 5 bases and J dropped 7 bases, with 27 bases sitting between them. CDR1 and CDR2 from the germline V gene are SGDLS and YYNGEE. The CDR3 extends over 17 amino acids. In DNA, the CDR3 is TGTGCCAGCAGTCCGAGGGGCAGGTTTCTCGGGCGGGATGAAGCTTTCTTT. Encoded protein: CASSPRGRFLGRDEAFF.